Following are 32 T cell receptor beta chains from one sample sequenced in a study of radiation and T cells in renal cell carcinoma. Sequencing was performed with immunoSEQ multiplex PCR; in TCRdb, only in-frame clones are kept and a portion is missing. The table has 110,000 to 150,000 clones, approximately 90% seen once. Regarding time point: baseline pretreatment blood. Treatment described: 15 Gy SBRT to primary tumor, nephrectomy 4 weeks later. Material: blood, obtained from a patient whose treatment included radiotherapy and nephrectomy. The receptor set was obtained from a woman in her forties or fifties with renal cell carcinoma.

V usage is TRBV7-8 and J usage is TRBJ2-7, with D perhaps matching TRBD1 (5 bases). This CDR3 region has 13 residues. Looked up from germline, CDR1 is SGHVS and CDR2 is FQNEAQ. Trimming took 3 bases from V and 3 from J, leaving 9 bases between them. The CDR3 protein is CASSFEQDYEQYF. In DNA form, the CDR3 reads TGTGCCAGCAGCTTTGAACAGGACTACGAGCAGTACTTC.

V usage is TRBV5-1 and J usage is TRBJ1-1; D not certain. The CDR3 runs 15 residues. Germline CDR1 SGHRS, CDR2 YFSETQ. V lost 0 bases and J lost 1, with 10 bases in between. CDR3 in DNA: TGCGCCAGCAGCTTGGAGAGCCGGAAGAACACTGAAGCTTTCTTT. As protein: CASSLESRKNTEAFF.

The chain has TRBV7-2 and TRBJ2-6, with TRBD2 matching 10 bases. The CDR3 extends over 16 amino acids. Per germline, CDR1 SGHTA and CDR2 FQGNSA. V gave up 3 bases and J gave up 2 bases; unmatched junction bases: 1. The CDR3 sequence is CASSFSGGTGANVLTF. CDR3 in DNA: TGTGCCAGCAGCTTTAGCGGGGGGACTGGGGCCAACGTCCTGACTTTC.

This clone appeared a single time. The chain employs TRBV28 and TRBJ2-7; 12 bases fit TRBD1. The CDR3 loop spans 17 amino acids. The V gene end was trimmed by 2 bases and the J gene end by 7 bases; junction bases not matched to a gene: 12. Germline CDR1 MDHEN, CDR2 SYDVKM. The CDR3 here is CASSLKVGGQGAWEQYF. For the CDR3, the DNA is TGTGCCAGCAGTTTAAAAGTGGGGGGACAGGGGGCCTGGGAGCAGTACTTC.

The chain recombines TRBV18 with TRBJ1-2; TRBD1 aligns across 9 bases. Per the germline V gene, CDR1 is KGHSH and CDR2 is LQKENI. V gave up 1 base and J gave up 7 bases; unmatched junction bases: 13. The CDR3 length is 17 residues. The DNA of the CDR3 is TGTGCCAGCTCACCACAGAGGAGTACAGGGACAGGGTCTGGCTACACCTTC. As protein: CASSPQRSTGTGSGYTF.

The rearrangement joins TRBV5-6 to TRBJ2-7; D may be TRBD1 or TRBD2 (5 bases each). The CDR3 covers 13 residues. V dropped 4 bases and J dropped 7 bases, with 15 bases sitting between them. In germline, CDR1 is SGHDT, CDR2 YYEEEE. For the CDR3, the DNA is TGTGCCAGCAGCCTTAGGGACCGTTCGGAGCAGTACTTC. Translating it yields CASSLRDRSEQYF. The full variable domain, its missing parts supplied by reference TRBV5-6 and TRBJ2-7, is DAGVTQSPTHLIKTRGQQVTLRCSPKSGHDTVSWYQQALGQGPQFIFQYYEEEERQRGNFPDRFSGHQFPNYSSELNVNALLLGDSALYLCASSLRDRSEQYFGPGTRLTVT.

The chain uses TRBV4-2 and TRBJ2-1; no clear D gene. The length of the CDR3 is 15 residues. Germline CDR1 and CDR2: LGHNA and YNFKEQ. Deletions cut 0 bases from V and 8 bases from J, with 14 bases between. The CDR3 sequence: CASSQDTWQVYEQFF. The CDR3 DNA reads TGTGCCAGCAGCCAAGATACATGGCAGGTATATGAGCAGTTCTTC.

The rearrangement uses TRBV6-5 and TRBJ2-7; 8 bases align to TRBD1. The trim removed 5 bases at V and 5 bases at J, leaving 11 bases unmatched. Germline CDR1 and CDR2: MNHEY and SVGAGI. The CDR3 extends over 15 amino acids. The CDR3 DNA reads TGTGCCAGCAGTCGATCAGGGGGCGAGGGCGACGAGCAGTACTTC. Translating it yields CASSRSGGEGDEQYF.

CDR3 DNA: TGCAGCCTTACCGGACTAGCGGGGGGGCATTCCTACAATGAGCAGTTCTTC. Its protein is CSLTGLAGGHSYNEQFF. The gene calls are TRBV29-1 and TRBJ2-1; 15 positions match TRBD2. This CDR3 has 17 amino acids. V lost 8 bases, J lost 1 base, and 9 bases stayed unmatched. Germline V lookup: CDR1 SQVTM, CDR2 ANQGSEA.

V gene TRBV4-1 combines with J gene TRBJ2-6; weak D call: TRBD1 (6 bases). CDR3 length: 17 amino acids. Germline V gene sequence: CDR1 MGHRA, CDR2 YSYEKL. The ends were cut back, 3 bases at V and 0 bases at J, with 12 bases in the middle. CDR3 residues: CASSQAGTSSGANVLTF. In DNA, the CDR3 is TGCGCCAGCAGCCAGGCAGGGACATCCTCTGGGGCCAACGTCCTGACTTTC.

This clone was observed once. V and J are TRBV6-5 and TRBJ1-4; D remains unclear. V lost 1 base and J 6 bases, leaving 9 bases between the germline ends. Germline lookup yields CDR1 MNHEY and CDR2 SVGAGI. The CDR3 totals 14 residues. The CDR3 bases are TGTGCCAGCAGTTACTTAGGGCCGGATGAAAAACTGTTTTTT. Translation: CASSYLGPDEKLFF.

The rearrangement joins TRBV4-1 to TRBJ2-6; D is unresolved. The V and J ends lost 0 bases and 5 bases respectively, with 23 bases between them. The V gene's germline CDR1 is MGHRA and CDR2 YSYEKL. The CDR3 extends over 20 amino acids. The CDR3 is CASSQDVLRAATGWANVLTF. In DNA, the CDR3 is TGCGCCAGCAGCCAAGATGTTTTAAGGGCAGCGACTGGCTGGGCCAACGTCCTGACTTTC.

This clone was seen once. The chain links TRBV12-5 to TRBJ2-2, with D perhaps matching TRBD1 or TRBD2 (6 bases each). V was shortened by 2 bases and J by 5 bases, with 9 bases between the two germline ends. This CDR3 has 14 residues. Per germline, CDR1 LGHNT and CDR2 FRNRAP. The CDR3: CASGLLGGTGELFF. The CDR3 bases are TGTGCTAGTGGTTTGTTAGGGGGGACCGGGGAGCTGTTTTTT.

The chain has TRBV13 and TRBJ1-1; D uncertain. The CDR3 covers 12 residues. Deletions cut 5 bases from V and 6 bases from J, with 10 bases between. Germline V gene sequence: CDR1 PRHDT, CDR2 FYEKMQ (reference sequence). In nucleotides, the CDR3 is TGTGCCAGCAGCGTCCAGAAATCTGAAGCTTTCTTT. Translating gives CASSVQKSEAFF. The variable domain in full, completed from reference TRBV13 and TRBJ1-1, reads AAGVIQSPRHLIKEKRETATLKCYPIPRHDTVYWYQQGPGQDPQFLISFYEKMQSDKGSIPDRFSAQQFSDYHSELNMSSLELGDSALYFCASSVQKSEAFFGQGTRLTVV.

This clone was seen only once. The rearrangement uses TRBV4-3 and TRBJ2-6, with D tentatively TRBD2 (5 bases). Germline V lookup: CDR1 LGHNA, CDR2 YSLEER. V was pared by 4 bases and J by 2 bases, with 9 bases between. CDR3 length: 15 residues. In nucleotides, the CDR3 is TGCGCCAGCAGCCCCTCCGGGGCTGGGGCCAACGTCCTGACTTTC. This sequence encodes CASSPSGAGANVLTF.

The chain recombines TRBV18 with TRBJ1-6; the D gene is possibly TRBD1 (5 bases). Trimming cost V 2 bases and J 13 bases, with 18 bases left between them. Per germline, CDR1 KGHSH and CDR2 LQKENI. This CDR3 spans 15 amino acids. DNA of the CDR3: TGTGCCAGCTCACCAGGGACCGATGAGGGTATGCCCCTCCACTTT. Its protein is CASSPGTDEGMPLHF.

The V gene is TRBV4-2, the J gene TRBJ1-2; TRBD1 matches at 8 bases. The CDR3 spans 17 residues. V was pared by 2 bases and J by 7 bases, with 15 bases of the junction left unmatched. Germline CDR1 LGHNA, CDR2 YNFKEQ. CDR3 region: CASSQKSQGARLGGYTF. The CDR3 DNA sequence: TGTGCCAGCAGCCAAAAGTCCCAGGGGGCGCGTCTTGGTGGCTACACCTTC.

This sequence joins TRBV19 and TRBJ1-5; no firm D call. The germline CDR1 and CDR2 sequences are LNHDA and SQIVND (reference sequence). The CDR3 length is 14 residues. With 6 bases removed from V and 8 bases from J, the gap between germline ends came to 17 bases. The CDR3 reads CASRPQPGSEPQHF. DNA for the CDR3: TGTGCCAGTAGACCCCAACCGGGCTCGGAGCCCCAGCATTTT.

The chain combines TRBV19 with TRBJ1-4; D is perhaps TRBD1 (6 bases). Germline-derived CDR1 and CDR2 are LNHDA and SQIVND (reference sequence). The CDR3 runs 14 residues. Trimming took off 8 bases at V and 7 bases at J, with 17 bases between the two ends. The CDR3 loop reads CASRMGGLGEKLFF. Written as DNA, the CDR3 is TGTGCCAGTCGAATGGGGGGGCTGGGTGAAAAACTGTTTTTT.

By its share, this clone is medium-sized. The J gene is TRBJ1-2, the V gene TRBV6-5; D remains unclear. The CDR3 covers 10 residues. Germline values: CDR1 MNHEY, CDR2 SVGAGI. Trimming removed 5 bases at V and 8 bases at J, with 6 bases between. The chain's CDR3 is CASSRGGYTF. Written as DNA, the CDR3 is TGTGCCAGCAGTCGAGGGGGCTACACCTTC.

This clone was recorded only once. This chain links TRBV11-3 with TRBJ2-7; TRBD1 matches 8 bases. The ends lost 5 bases at V and 4 bases at J; junction bases unmatched: 4. The CDR3 totals 13 residues. Germline CDR1 and CDR2: SGHNT and YENEEA. CDR3: CASSPGTGYEQYF. The CDR3 coding sequence is TGTGCCAGCAGCCCAGGGACAGGATACGAGCAGTACTTC.

This sequence joins TRBV6-5 and TRBJ2-5, with a possible D match to TRBD1 (5 bases). Germline V gene lookup returns CDR1 MNHEY and CDR2 SVGAGI. With 5 bases removed from V and 1 base from J, the gap between germline ends came to 11 bases. The CDR3 consists of 14 residues. CDR3 sequence: CASSQDTTQETQYF. The CDR3 coding sequence is TGTGCCAGCAGTCAGGACACCACCCAAGAGACCCAGTACTTC.

The J gene is TRBJ2-7, the V gene TRBV2; 16 nucleotides match TRBD2. The germline V gene has CDR1 SNHLY and CDR2 FYNNEI. The CDR3 length is 15 residues. Germline trimming cut 3 bases from V and 4 bases from J; bases unmatched to any gene: 0. CDR3 loop: CASSEGLAGGYEQYF. CDR3 nucleotide sequence: TGTGCCAGCAGTGAGGGACTAGCGGGGGGGTACGAGCAGTACTTC.

The chain couples TRBV25-1 to TRBJ1-2; D gene ambiguous. Germline lookup yields CDR1 MGHDK and CDR2 SYGVNS. V lost 4 bases, J lost 6 bases, and 18 bases lay in between. There are 15 residues in the CDR3. CDR3 bases: TGTGCCAGCAGTGGACCCGTCGGGCTCACGGATGGCTACACCTTC. Amino acids: CASSGPVGLTDGYTF.

This chain uses TRBV7-6 with TRBJ2-7, with TRBD2 identical over 9 bases. The germline V gene encodes CDR1 SGHVS and CDR2 FNYEAQ. The CDR3 loop spans 15 amino acids. After removal of 5 bases from V and 2 bases from J, the junction contained 7 bases not matched to a gene. CDR3 in amino acids: CASSQGTSLTYEQYF. The CDR3 DNA follows: TGTGCCAGCAGCCAAGGGACTAGCCTTACCTACGAGCAGTACTTC.

The chain joins TRBV18 to TRBJ1-1; the match to TRBD1 covers 8 bases. Per germline, CDR1 KGHSH and CDR2 LQKENI. This CDR3 region has 15 residues. Trimming took 1 base from V and 3 from J; bases not matched to a gene: 4. The CDR3 is CASSPLPTGDTEAFF. The CDR3 region has the DNA TGTGCCAGCTCACCACTACCGACAGGGGACACTGAAGCTTTCTTT.

This clone has a single count. V usage is TRBV7-2 and J usage is TRBJ1-5; TRBD1 matches 8 bases. CDR1 and CDR2 (germline): SGHTA, FQGNSA. This CDR3 spans 14 amino acids. J was trimmed by 5 bases and V by 6 bases; bases with no gene match: 6. CDR3 DNA sequence: TGTGCCAGCAGTCCGACAGGGGACTATCAGCCCCAGCATTTT. This gives the protein CASSPTGDYQPQHF.

The chain has TRBV19 and TRBJ2-7; 12 bases agree with TRBD1. The CDR3 sequence is 14 residues long. Per germline, CDR1 LNHDA and CDR2 SQIVND (reference sequence). V shed 8 bases and J 8 bases; nucleotides not matched to a gene: 10. In nucleotides, the CDR3 is TGTGCCAGTTCGGGACAGGGGGCGAGAGGCAAGCAGTACTTC. Amino acids: CASSGQGARGKQYF.

The chain combines TRBV9 with TRBJ2-1; 8 bases map to TRBD2. This CDR3 has 15 amino acids. Per germline, CDR1 SGDLS and CDR2 YYNGEE. After removal of 4 bases from V and 4 bases from J, the junction contained 7 bases not matched to a gene. In DNA, the CDR3 is TGTGCCAGCAGCCCCACCGGGACTAGGTACAATGAGCAGTTCTTC. Translation: CASSPTGTRYNEQFF.

The rearrangement links TRBV4-3 to TRBJ1-1; D remains unclear. The CDR3 has 16 residues. Between the trimmed V and J ends, which lost 0 bases and 1 base, there was a span of 12 bases. Germline V gives CDR1 LGHNA, CDR2 YSLEER. The CDR3 DNA is TGCGCCAGCAGCCAAGAGATAGGGTTGAGGAACACTGAAGCTTTCTTT. This sequence encodes CASSQEIGLRNTEAFF.

The chain links TRBV18 to TRBJ2-1; TRBD2 might be the D (6 bases). Trimming took off 3 bases at V and 0 bases at J, with 12 bases between the two ends. This CDR3 comprises 16 residues. Germline values: CDR1 KGHSH, CDR2 LQKENI. CDR3 protein: CASSPRDSSSYNEQFF. Written as DNA, the CDR3 is TGTGCCAGCTCACCGAGGGACTCTAGCTCCTACAATGAGCAGTTCTTC.

The genes are TRBV7-2 and TRBJ1-6; weak D call: TRBD1 (5 bases). Between the trimmed V and J ends, which lost 5 bases and 5 bases, there was a span of 10 bases. In germline, CDR1 is SGHTA, CDR2 FQGNSA. The CDR3 length is 14 residues. CDR3 in amino acids: CASSPRQNNSPLHF. The CDR3, as DNA: TGTGCCAGCAGCCCTCGACAGAATAATTCACCCCTCCACTTT.